This passage covers 5 T cell receptor beta chains from one sample sequenced in a study of blood T cell repertoires in COVID-19. Generated by immunoSEQ multiplex PCR, the TCRdb table keeps only in-frame clones and is missing some. The sample contains 200,000 to 250,000 clones, about four fifths of which appear only once. The specimen sequenced was peripheral blood. Receptors originate from a woman aged 18-29 years with acute or convalescent COVID-19.

This clone came up a few times. The chain joins TRBV9 to TRBJ1-1; D gene uncertain. Germline V gives CDR1 SGDLS, CDR2 YYNGEE. Trimming took off 4 bases at V and 0 bases at J, with 25 bases between the two ends. This CDR3 has 19 residues. This CDR3 reads CASSPFDQQFLDLNTEAFF. The DNA of the CDR3 is TGTGCCAGCAGCCCTTTCGACCAGCAGTTCCTGGACTTGAACACTGAAGCTTTCTTT.

V and J are TRBV6-1 and TRBJ1-4, with a possible D match to TRBD1 (5 bases). The CDR3 is made up of 14 amino acids. Trimming stripped 6 bases from V and 2 bases from J, with 10 bases between. Germline-derived CDR1 and CDR2 are MNHNS and SASEGT. CDR3 loop: CASRSGGTNEKLFF. For the CDR3, the DNA is TGTGCCAGCAGAAGCGGGGGGACTAATGAAAAACTGTTTTTT.

CDR3 coding DNA: TGTGCCAGCAGCTCCACCGGACTGGCGTCCCCCCAGTACTTC. Encoded protein: CASSSTGLASPQYF. The V and J genes are TRBV5-8 and TRBJ2-7; the D gene is possibly TRBD2 (5 bases). The CDR3 is made up of 14 amino acids. Germline V gives CDR1 SGHTS, CDR2 YDEGEE. Trimming cost V 3 bases and J 10 bases, with 20 bases left between them.

CDR3 sequence (DNA): TGTGCCAGCAGCCAAGGGAGACTATCCTTCACAGATACGCAGTATTTT. Its protein is CASSQGRLSFTDTQYF. The genes are TRBV3-1 (or the pseudogene TRBV3-2) and TRBJ2-3, with D possibly TRBD2 on 5 matching bases. Germline values: CDR1 LGHDT, CDR2 YNNKEL (reference sequence). CDR3 size: 16 residues. With 1 base removed from V and 2 bases from J, the gap between germline ends came to 13 bases.

The genes are TRBV7-3 and TRBJ2-1; TRBD1 matches at 9 bases. This CDR3 spans 18 amino acids. Trimming at V came to 1 base and at J to 5 bases, leaving 12 bases not matched to a gene. The germline CDR1 and CDR2 sequences are SGHTA and FQGTGA. The CDR3 DNA sequence: TGTGCCAGCAGCTTAAGAAGCCTAGGGGACAGGGTTCACAATGAGCAGTTCTTC. It encodes CASSLRSLGDRVHNEQFF.